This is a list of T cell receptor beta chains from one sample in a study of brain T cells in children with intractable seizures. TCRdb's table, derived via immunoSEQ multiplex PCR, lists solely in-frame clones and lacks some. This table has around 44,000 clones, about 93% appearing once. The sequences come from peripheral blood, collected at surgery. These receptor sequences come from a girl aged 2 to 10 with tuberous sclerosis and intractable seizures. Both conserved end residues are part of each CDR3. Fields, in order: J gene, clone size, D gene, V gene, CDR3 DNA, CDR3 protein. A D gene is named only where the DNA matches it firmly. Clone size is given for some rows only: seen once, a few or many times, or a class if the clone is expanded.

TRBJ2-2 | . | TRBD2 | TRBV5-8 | TGTGCCAGCAGCTTGGCCCATCGGGGGGATGGCGGGGAGCTGTTTTTT | CASSLAHRGDGGELFF
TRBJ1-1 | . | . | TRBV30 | TGTGCCTGGAGCCTCGAACATGATCCCGACACTGAAGCTTTCTTT | CAWSLEHDPDTEAFF
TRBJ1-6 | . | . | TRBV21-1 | TGTGCCAGCAGTTCGGGACGTGTAAATTCACCCCTCCACTTT | CASSSGRVNSPLHF
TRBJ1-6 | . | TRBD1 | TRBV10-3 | TGTGCCATCAGGGGGACAGCCTCAAATTCACCCCTCCACTTT | CAIRGTASNSPLHF
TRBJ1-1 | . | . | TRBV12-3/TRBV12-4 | TGTGCCAGCAGGTGGAGTTACACTGAAGCTTTCTTT | CASRWSYTEAFF
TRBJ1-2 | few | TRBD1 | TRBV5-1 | TGCGCCAGCAGCCCGGGACAGACTAACTATGGCTACACCTTC | CASSPGQTNYGYTF
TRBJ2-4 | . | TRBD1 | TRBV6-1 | TGTGCCAGCAGTGAAGCCGTGGGACAGGGTGGGCACATTCAGTACTTC | CASSEAVGQGGHIQYF
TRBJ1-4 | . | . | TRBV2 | TGTGCCAGCACCGGACGGAGAATTAATGAAAAACTGTTTTTT | CASTGRRINEKLFF
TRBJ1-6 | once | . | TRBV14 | TGTGCCAGCAGGGAAGCGGGCAGCTCCCTCCGACCCCTCCACTTT | CASREAGSSLRPLHF
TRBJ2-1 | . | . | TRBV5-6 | TGTGCCAGCAGCTTAGACTATATGGATTACAATGAGCAGTTCTTC | CASSLDYMDYNEQFF
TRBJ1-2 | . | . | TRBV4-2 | TGTGCCAGCAGCCAAGCCACGCGAGGGGCTGGCTACACCTTC | CASSQATRGAGYTF
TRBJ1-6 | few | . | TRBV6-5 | TGTGCCAGCAGTTACTGGGATAATTCACCCCTCCACTTT | CASSYWDNSPLHF
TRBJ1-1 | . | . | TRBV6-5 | TGTGCCAGCAAGGTAGCAGGGGTGAACACTGAAGCTTTCTTT | CASKVAGVNTEAFF
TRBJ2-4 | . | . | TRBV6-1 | TGTGCCAGCAGTGAAGCGCGCCAAAACATTCAGTACTTC | CASSEARQNIQYF
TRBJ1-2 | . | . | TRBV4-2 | TGTGCCAGCAGCCAAGACTCGGTTTCCAACTATGGCTACACCTTC | CASSQDSVSNYGYTF
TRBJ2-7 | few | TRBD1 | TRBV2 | TGTGCCAGCAGCCCTACCGGGACAGCATCCTACGAGCAGTACTTC | CASSPTGTASYEQYF
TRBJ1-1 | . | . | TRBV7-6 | TGTGCCAGCAGCTCCCAGGGAGGCGACACTGAAGCTTTCTTT | CASSSQGGDTEAFF
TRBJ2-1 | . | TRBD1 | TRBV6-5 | TGTGCCAGCAGTTACCCAGGACAGGGCCAGTTCTTC | CASSYPGQGQFF
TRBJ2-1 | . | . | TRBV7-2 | TGTGCCAGCAGCTCGTCCTCCTACAATGAGCAGTTCTTC | CASSSSSYNEQFF
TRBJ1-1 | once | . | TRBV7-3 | TGTGCCAGCAGCTTACGGAGGCGGGATAAAGCTTTCTTT | CASSLRRRDKAFF
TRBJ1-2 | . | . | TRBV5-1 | TGCGCCAGCAGCTTGGGGCAGATCTATGGCTACACCTTC | CASSLGQIYGYTF
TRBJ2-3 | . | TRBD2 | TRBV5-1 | TGCGCCAGCAGCTTGGTACTAGCGGGTTTCACAGATACGCAGTATTTT | CASSLVLAGFTDTQYF
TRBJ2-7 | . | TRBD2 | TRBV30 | TGTGCCTGGAGTGTACCTAGCGGGGGGCCACTGGGGCCCTACGAGCAGTACTTC | CAWSVPSGGPLGPYEQYF
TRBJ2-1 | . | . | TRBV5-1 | TGCGCCAGCTCGTCGTACGTCGACGGTGAGCAGTTCTTC | CASSSYVDGEQFF
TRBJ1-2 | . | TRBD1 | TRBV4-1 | TGCGCCAGCAGCCAAGAGGGACAGATCTATGGCTACACCTTC | CASSQEGQIYGYTF
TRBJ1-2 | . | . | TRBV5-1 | TGCGCCAGCAGCCCGATAATTGAGAGTTATGGCTACACCTTC | CASSPIIESYGYTF
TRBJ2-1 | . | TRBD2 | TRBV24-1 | TGTGCCACCAGTGACCCGAACTCGGGACTAGCGGGGGTTGAGCAGTTCTTC | CATSDPNSGLAGVEQFF
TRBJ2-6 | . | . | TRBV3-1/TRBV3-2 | TGTGCCAGCAGCCACAGGGTCCCTGGGGCCAACGTCCTGACTTTC | CASSHRVPGANVLTF
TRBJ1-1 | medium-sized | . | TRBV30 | TGTGCCTGGAGTGGGACACCCCTGGGGGGCGCGGATGAAGCTTTCTTT | CAWSGTPLGGADEAFF
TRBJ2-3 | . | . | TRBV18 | TGTGCCAGCTCATCTGGGGGACCAGATACGCAGTATTTT | CASSSGGPDTQYF
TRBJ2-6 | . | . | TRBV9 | TGTGCCAGCAGCGTAGTAGCTGGGGCCAACGTCCTGACTTTC | CASSVVAGANVLTF
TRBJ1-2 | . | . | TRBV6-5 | TGTGCCAGCAGTTACAAGGCAGGTGCTAACTATGGCTACACCTTC | CASSYKAGANYGYTF
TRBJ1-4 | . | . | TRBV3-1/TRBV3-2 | TGTGCCAGCAGGGGGTTGCCCGCCGAAAAACTGTTTTTT | CASRGLPAEKLFF
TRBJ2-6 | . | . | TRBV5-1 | TGCGCCAGCAGCCGGGCGACTTCTGGGGCCAACGTCCTGACTTTC | CASSRATSGANVLTF
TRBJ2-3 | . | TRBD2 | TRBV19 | TGTGCCAGTACCCATCCGGGGGGTATCACAGATACGCAGTATTTT | CASTHPGGITDTQYF
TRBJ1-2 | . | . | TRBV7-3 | TGTGCCAGCAGCTTGGTTAGCTATGGCTACACCTTC | CASSLVSYGYTF
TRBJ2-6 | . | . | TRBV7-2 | TGTGCCAGCAGCTTACCGGCTGGGGCCAACGTCCTGACTTTC | CASSLPAGANVLTF
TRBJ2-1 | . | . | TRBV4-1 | TGCGCCAGCAGCCAAGAATGGGTAGTCCGGAATGAGCAGTTCTTC | CASSQEWVVRNEQFF
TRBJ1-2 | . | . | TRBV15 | TGTGCCACCCTAATCAGGGATGGGGGCTACACCTTC | CATLIRDGGYTF
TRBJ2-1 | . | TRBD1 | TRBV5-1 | TGCGCCAGCAGCCACGGGGACAGTTACAATGAGCAGTTCTTC | CASSHGDSYNEQFF
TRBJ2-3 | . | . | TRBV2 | TGTGCCAGCAGTGTAGCTCTTTACGATACGCAGTATTTT | CASSVALYDTQYF
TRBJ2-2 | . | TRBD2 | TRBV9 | TGTGCCAGCAGCTCCTCGGGAGGGGGGTTCGCCGGGGAGCTGTTTTTT | CASSSSGGGFAGELFF
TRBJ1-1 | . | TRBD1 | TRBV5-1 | TGCGCCAGCAGCGGGGACAGGGTAGGAACTGAAGCTTTCTTT | CASSGDRVGTEAFF
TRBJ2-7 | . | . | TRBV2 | TGTGCCAGCAGTGAAGAACAACCCCACTCCTACGAGCAGTACTTC | CASSEEQPHSYEQYF